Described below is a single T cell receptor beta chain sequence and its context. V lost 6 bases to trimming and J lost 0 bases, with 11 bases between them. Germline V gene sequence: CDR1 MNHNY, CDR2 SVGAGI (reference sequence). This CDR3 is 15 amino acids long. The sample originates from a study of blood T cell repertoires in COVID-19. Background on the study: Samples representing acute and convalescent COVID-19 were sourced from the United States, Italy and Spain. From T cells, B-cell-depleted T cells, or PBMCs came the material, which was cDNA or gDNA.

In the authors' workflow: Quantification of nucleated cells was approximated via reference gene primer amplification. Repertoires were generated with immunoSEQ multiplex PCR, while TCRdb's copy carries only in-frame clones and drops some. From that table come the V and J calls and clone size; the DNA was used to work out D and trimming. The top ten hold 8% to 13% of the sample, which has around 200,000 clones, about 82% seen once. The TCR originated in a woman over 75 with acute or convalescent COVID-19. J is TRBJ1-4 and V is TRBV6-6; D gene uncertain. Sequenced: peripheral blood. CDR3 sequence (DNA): TGTGCCAGCAGGACAAACTTACCAACTAATGAAAAACTGTTTTTT. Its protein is CASRTNLPTNEKLFF.